The sample holds a few counts of the clone carrying this TCR beta chain. The antigen remains undetermined. The CDR3 is 17 amino acids. The germline V gene encodes CDR1 SEHNR and CDR2 FQNEAQ (reference sequence). With 3 bases clipped from V and 5 bases from J, the junction kept 9 bases outside the gene matches. This specimen comes from a study of CD8 T cells in ankylosing spondylitis. Findings of the study overall: Within ankylosing spondylitis blood, a TCR beta motif made up of fewer than ten highly homologous variants appeared to be characteristic.

TCRdb itself ran the 5' RACE reads through MiXCR, one entry per CDR3 protein. The repertoire consists of 350,000 to 450,000 distinct CDR3 sequences, with roughly a quarter occurring once and the leading ten covering under 0.9%. The sample comprised blood, either unsorted or a sorted T cell fraction (not recorded which). The clonotype comes from a male donor with ankylosing spondylitis. The rearrangement uses TRBV7-9 and TRBJ2-7; 14 bases agree with TRBD2. For the CDR3, the DNA is TGTGCCAGCAGCTTTCTCGGACTAGCGGGAGGAGTAGACGAGCAGTACTTC. Residues: CASSFLGLAGGVDEQYF.